A selection of T cell receptor beta chains follows, all from one sample in a study of blood T cell repertoires in COVID-19. Assay: immunoSEQ multiplex PCR; the TCRdb copy retains only in-frame clones and omits some. The data show 27,000 or so clones, 91% seen once. Sequenced: peripheral blood. The receptors stem from a human donor with active COVID-19. The donor label of this sample is uncertain. Both conserved end residues are part of each CDR3. Each record gives: J gene, D gene, V gene, clone size, CDR3 DNA, CDR3 protein. The D gene is left open where the match is weak. The size of a clone is reported for some rows only, either as once, few or many, or as a class for expanded clones.

TRBJ2-4,.,TRBV29-1,once,TGCAGCGTCTTACAGGGTGGGGGCAAAAACATTCAGTACTTC,CSVLQGGGKNIQYF
TRBJ1-6,TRBD1,TRBV6-5,.,TGTGCCAGCGGACAGGGAGATTCACCCCTCCACTTT,CASGQGDSPLHF
TRBJ2-1,.,TRBV7-3,.,TGTGCCAGCAGCCATAGCGGCGCGAGCTCCTACAATGAGCAGTTCTTC,CASSHSGASSYNEQFF
TRBJ1-2,TRBD1,TRBV9,few,TGTGCCAGCAGCGTAGGATATGAATTGAGGACAGGGGATGGTAACTATGGCTACACCTTC,CASSVGYELRTGDGNYGYTF
TRBJ1-3,.,TRBV5-1,once,TGCGCCAGCAGCCTTGACGGAGGGGTTGGAAACACCATATATTTT,CASSLDGGVGNTIYF
TRBJ1-2,.,TRBV20-1,.,TGCAGTGCTAAAGAAGCTTATGGCTACACCTTC,CSAKEAYGYTF
TRBJ1-5,.,TRBV6-2/TRBV6-3,.,TGTGCCAGCAGTTATCGGTCAGGGCAAGGCAATCAGCCCCAGCATTTT,CASSYRSGQGNQPQHF
TRBJ2-1,.,TRBV27,.,TGTGCCAGCAGCTGGGGGGGGCCCTACAATGAGCAGTTCTTC,CASSWGGPYNEQFF
TRBJ2-7,TRBD2,TRBV7-2,few,TGTGCCAGCAGCCCATTCACTAGCGGGAGTTTGTACGAGCAGTACTTC,CASSPFTSGSLYEQYF
TRBJ1-2,.,TRBV12-5,.,TGTGCTAGTGGTTTGGTACTTTTCGGTGGCTACACCTTC,CASGLVLFGGYTF
TRBJ2-7,TRBD1,TRBV30,once,TGTGCCTGGAGTGCAGACAGGGGCAGCTACGAGCAGTACTTC,CAWSADRGSYEQYF
TRBJ1-4,.,TRBV20-1,.,TGCAGTGGTCTGACTAATGAAAAACTGTTTTTT,CSGLTNEKLFF
TRBJ2-1,TRBD2,TRBV6-5,.,TGTGCCAGCAATTTTGGACTAGCGGAATTCAATGAGCAGTTCTTC,CASNFGLAEFNEQFF
TRBJ2-1,.,TRBV19,.,TGTGCCAGTAGTAACGGGGGCTCCTACAATGAGCAGTTCTTC,CASSNGGSYNEQFF
TRBJ1-4,.,TRBV3-1/TRBV3-2,.,TGTGCCAGCAGCGTCGGGATTACTAATGAAAAACTGTTTTTT,CASSVGITNEKLFF
TRBJ2-7,TRBD2,TRBV30,once,TGTGCCTGGAGTGTACAGGGCGGGAGGACCTACGAGCAGTACTTC,CAWSVQGGRTYEQYF
TRBJ1-2,TRBD1,TRBV2,.,TGTGCCAGCAGGGACAGGGAAAACTATGGCTACACCTTC,CASRDRENYGYTF
TRBJ2-1,TRBD2,TRBV25-1,.,TGTGCCAGCAACTTTGGGACTAGCGGGAGTAATGAGCAGTTCTTC,CASNFGTSGSNEQFF
TRBJ2-2,TRBD2,TRBV4-2,.,TGTGCCAGCAGCTTACCGAGCGGGAGGGAGACCGGGGAGCTGTTTTTT,CASSLPSGRETGELFF
TRBJ1-3,.,TRBV30,.,TGTGCCTGGAGTGTAATAGGACAGCTTACCTCTGGAAACACCATATATTTT,CAWSVIGQLTSGNTIYF
TRBJ2-2,.,TRBV4-2,.,TGTGCCAGCAGCCCTCGACAGCCAAACACCGGGGAGCTGTTTTTT,CASSPRQPNTGELFF
TRBJ2-4,.,TRBV19,.,TGTGCCAGTAGCGATACAGGGGCCAAAAACATTCAGTACTTC,CASSDTGAKNIQYF
TRBJ2-3,TRBD2,TRBV4-2,.,TGTGCCAGCAGCCAACAACTAGCGGGAGGGCGAGATACGCAGTATTTT,CASSQQLAGGRDTQYF
TRBJ2-5,TRBD1,TRBV5-8,.,TGTGCCAGCAGCTCACTCGCCCGGGACAGGGTTAAGGCGACCCAGTACTTC,CASSSLARDRVKATQYF
TRBJ1-6,TRBD1,TRBV5-1,.,TGCGCCAGCAGCCCGGGACAGGATTATTCACCCCTCCACTTT,CASSPGQDYSPLHF
TRBJ2-5,.,TRBV7-8,.,TGTGCCAGCAGCTTATATACGACCTCAGGACTGGCCCAGTACTTC,CASSLYTTSGLAQYF
TRBJ2-2,TRBD1,TRBV15,.,TGTGCCACCAGCAGAGCAGGACAGGGTGGAACGGCCGGGGAGCTGTTTTTT,CATSRAGQGGTAGELFF
TRBJ1-2,.,TRBV28,.,TGTGCCAGCAGTTTGTCGACAGACTATGGCTACACCTTC,CASSLSTDYGYTF
TRBJ2-3,TRBD2,TRBV6-5,.,TGTGCCAGCAGAGGACTAGCGGTTACAGATACGCAGTATTTT,CASRGLAVTDTQYF
TRBJ2-5,TRBD1,TRBV20-1,.,TGCAGTGCTAGTAGGGGGCGGGCCCAAGAGACCCAGTACTTC,CSASRGRAQETQYF
TRBJ2-3,.,TRBV27,.,TGTGCCAGCAGTTTTGCCGGGGAAAGCACAGATACGCAGTATTTT,CASSFAGESTDTQYF
TRBJ2-3,TRBD2,TRBV10-1,.,TGCGCCAGCAGTCCTTCCGGGACTAGCGGGGGGGCAGATACGCAGTATTTT,CASSPSGTSGGADTQYF
TRBJ2-3,.,TRBV19,.,TGTGCCAGTAGTATAGGGCTCACAGATACGCAGTATTTT,CASSIGLTDTQYF
TRBJ2-2,TRBD2,TRBV9,.,TGTGCCAGCAGCGTAGGATCTAGCGGGAACACCGGGGAGCTGTTTTTT,CASSVGSSGNTGELFF
TRBJ2-2,TRBD1,TRBV5-4,.,TGTGCCAGCAGCTCACGACAGGGGGACACCGGGGAGCTGTTTTTT,CASSSRQGDTGELFF
TRBJ2-5,TRBD2,TRBV4-1,.,TGCGCCAGCAGCCAAGAGTGGCTAGCGGGGTTAGAGACCCAGTACTTC,CASSQEWLAGLETQYF
TRBJ2-1,.,TRBV12-3/TRBV12-4,.,TGTGCCAGCAGTTTGTCGGGGGGCACAGAGTTCTTC,CASSLSGGTEFF
TRBJ1-1,TRBD1,TRBV7-2,.,TGTGCCAGCAGCCAGCCCGGGACAGGGACTGCCAATCCCAAATTT,CASSQPGTGTANPKF
TRBJ2-7,.,TRBV5-6,.,TGTGCCAGCAGCTCTCCTGGACGGCACGAGGGGTACTTC,CASSSPGRHEGYF
TRBJ1-3,TRBD1,TRBV5-1,.,TGCGCCAGCAGCCAAGACAGGGGTTTTGGAAACACCATATATTTT,CASSQDRGFGNTIYF
TRBJ1-5,.,TRBV5-1,few,TGCGCCAGCAGCTTGGGGGACAATAGCAATCAGCCCCAGCATTTT,CASSLGDNSNQPQHF
TRBJ2-3,TRBD2,TRBV7-3,.,TGTGCCAGCAGCTCGACTAGCGGGATCGCAGATACGCAGTATTTT,CASSSTSGIADTQYF
TRBJ2-3,.,TRBV7-3,.,TGTGCCAGCAGCCCTACTCCCCGGGGCACAGATACGCAGTATTTT,CASSPTPRGTDTQYF
TRBJ2-1,TRBD1,TRBV6-5,.,TGTGCCAGCAGTCGGACAGGACAGTATTATGAGCAGTTCTTC,CASSRTGQYYEQFF
TRBJ2-7,TRBD1,TRBV7-8,.,TGTGCCAGCAGCACTCCTTCCGGGACAGGGTCCTCCTACGAGCAGTACTTC,CASSTPSGTGSSYEQYF
TRBJ2-5,TRBD2,TRBV2,.,TGTGCCAGCAGGAGCGGGATGGGGGAGACCCAGTACTTC,CASRSGMGETQYF
TRBJ2-6,.,TRBV29-1,.,TGCAGCGTAGGCGAGGGCCAATCCCAGGCCAACGTCCTGACTTTC,CSVGEGQSQANVLTF
TRBJ2-7,.,TRBV3-1/TRBV3-2,.,TGTGCCAGCAGCCAAGATAGTACAGAGGTTTGGGGCGCGAAACTCTACGAGCAGTACTTC,CASSQDSTEVWGAKLYEQYF